This T cell receptor beta chain came from a study of cytomegalovirus exposure and HLA in healthy donors. The study, taken as a whole, reports: When the data were analyzed later, several of the most significant clusters appeared to be linked to common viral pathogens.

As to this clone: Its antigen is as yet unknown.

V lost 0 bases and J lost 5; bases outside the gene matches: 3. Germline CDR1 and CDR2: SGDLS and YYNGEE. The CDR3 extends over 14 amino acids. PCR primers comprised 60 Vbeta and 13 Jbeta primers. The table came from immunoSEQ multiplex PCR; TCRdb's copy has only in-frame clones and leaves some out. The data contain 90,000 to 120,000 clones, 65% to 85% of them seen just once; the ten biggest clones take up roughly 2%. Sequences were obtained from PBMCs. The rearrangement uses TRBV9 and TRBJ2-5; TRBD1 agrees at 8 bases. The clonotype originates from a man aged 18 to 29 in good health and CMV-seronegative. CDR3 in DNA: TGTGCCAGCAGCGTAGCCAGGGGGCATGAGACCCAGTACTTC. Translation: CASSVARGHETQYF.